A selection of T cell receptor beta chains follows, all from one sample in a study of blood T cell repertoires in COVID-19. TCRdb keeps only in-frame clones here, not all; method: immunoSEQ multiplex PCR. This sample has about 400,000 clones, with about 89% found just once. The sequencing input was PBMCs or T cells enriched from blood (not recorded which). Source of these receptors: a man in his forties or fifties in a cohort exposed to, infected with or recovered from COVID-19 (not recorded which). CDR3s include the opening cysteine and the closing phenylalanine or tryptophan. The D gene is left open where the match is weak. Part of the rows lack a size; the others show once, few, many or a class for expanded clones.

J,size,V,D,DNA,CDR3
TRBJ2-5,NA,TRBV19,TRBD1,TGTGCCAGTAGTATAGGTACAGGGGGGGAGACCCAGTACTTC,CASSIGTGGETQYF
TRBJ2-5,NA,TRBV7-7,TRBD2,TGTGCCAGCAGCCCAGGTCGTGGGGGAGGGCAGGAGACCCAGTACTTC,CASSPGRGGGQETQYF
TRBJ1-2,NA,TRBV7-2,NA,TGTGCCAGCAGCTTAGCGCGGGGGATTGGCTATGGCTACACCTTC,CASSLARGIGYGYTF
TRBJ2-3,once,TRBV6-5,TRBD2,TGTGCCAGCACCCGGACTAGGGTTGGGGATACGCAGTATTTT,CASTRTRVGDTQYF
TRBJ1-1,NA,TRBV28,TRBD1,TGTGCCAGCACCATCGCCTACAGGGGGCGGACTGAAGCTTTCTTT,CASTIAYRGRTEAFF
TRBJ2-1,NA,TRBV10-2,TRBD2,TGCGCCAGCAGTGTGGGGCGGGAGGGCCATAATGAGCAGTTCTTC,CASSVGREGHNEQFF
TRBJ2-1,NA,TRBV18,TRBD1,TGTGCCAGCTCACCACGGACAGGGAGGTTAGACAATGAGCAGTTCTTC,CASSPRTGRLDNEQFF
TRBJ2-2,once,TRBV28,TRBD1,TGTGCCAGCAGTTTACACAGGGGCATGAACACCGGGGAGCTGTTTTTT,CASSLHRGMNTGELFF
TRBJ1-3,NA,TRBV10-3,TRBD1,TGTGCCATCGCACAGGGGCCCTCTGGAAACACCATATATTTT,CAIAQGPSGNTIYF
TRBJ2-3,NA,TRBV6-4,NA,TGTGCCAGCAGTGAAGGCGGGAGCACAGATACGCAGTATTTT,CASSEGGSTDTQYF
TRBJ2-3,NA,TRBV5-1,NA,TGCGCCAGCAGTTATAGCGGAGGCACAGATACGCAGTATTTT,CASSYSGGTDTQYF
TRBJ1-2,NA,TRBV6-4,NA,TGTGCCAGCAGTGAGGCCCCCCGAACAGGGAACTATGGCTACACCTTC,CASSEAPRTGNYGYTF
TRBJ2-2,NA,TRBV7-3,NA,TGTGCCAGCAGCCCTAGCTATACGAACACCGGGGAGCTGTTTTTT,CASSPSYTNTGELFF
TRBJ2-1,NA,TRBV5-1,TRBD2,TGCGCCAGCACTCGCCAGAGCGGGAGCTCCTACAATGAGCAGTTCTTC,CASTRQSGSSYNEQFF
TRBJ2-7,NA,TRBV7-2,NA,TGTGCCAGCAGCTTAGACAGTGGGGCGTACGAGCAGTACTTC,CASSLDSGAYEQYF
TRBJ2-2,NA,TRBV7-8,NA,TGTGCCAGCAGCTTAGTGGCAGGTGGGAGCACCGGGGAGCTGTTTTTT,CASSLVAGGSTGELFF
TRBJ2-7,NA,TRBV14,NA,TGTGCCAGCAGCCAAGTGGAGGGCTCCGAGCAGTACTTC,CASSQVEGSEQYF
TRBJ2-7,NA,TRBV11-2,NA,TGTGCCAGCAGTAATAGCTTCGTGTACGAGCAGTACTTC,CASSNSFVYEQYF
TRBJ2-1,NA,TRBV5-6,TRBD1,TGTGCCAGCAGCTTGCCGGACAGGGCCGATGAGCAGTTCTTC,CASSLPDRADEQFF
TRBJ2-1,NA,TRBV5-1,TRBD2,TGCGCCAGCAGCGGGGGACTAGCGGGGTTCTCCTACAATGAGCAGTTCTTC,CASSGGLAGFSYNEQFF
TRBJ1-2,NA,TRBV10-3,NA,TGTGCCATCAGTGAGTCTGGGCAGAACTATGGCTACACCTTC,CAISESGQNYGYTF
TRBJ2-1,NA,TRBV29-1,TRBD2,TGCAGCGTTGTCCTAGTGACTAGCGGGAGTGATGAGCAGTTCTTC,CSVVLVTSGSDEQFF
TRBJ2-7,NA,TRBV29-1,NA,TGCAGCGTTGTGGGGGACGGGGGCTACGAGCAGTACTTC,CSVVGDGGYEQYF
TRBJ2-5,once,TRBV5-4,NA,TGTGCCAGCAGCTCGTACCAAGAGACCCAGTACTTC,CASSSYQETQYF
TRBJ1-5,few,TRBV5-5,TRBD1,TGTGCCAGCAGCCGGGGACAGGGGGTAAATCAGCCCCAGCATTTT,CASSRGQGVNQPQHF
TRBJ1-1,once,TRBV5-1,TRBD1,TGCGCCAGCAGCACTGGACAGGGGGTAGGGACTGAAGCTTTCTTT,CASSTGQGVGTEAFF
TRBJ2-1,NA,TRBV6-1,TRBD2,TGTGCCAGCAGTGAAATCCCTAGCGGGAGATCGAGAGAGCAGTTCTTC,CASSEIPSGRSREQFF
TRBJ2-2,few,TRBV27,TRBD2,TGTGCCAGCAGTTTAGGCCTAGCGGGAGAAGTGGGGGAGCTGTTTTTT,CASSLGLAGEVGELFF
TRBJ1-5,NA,TRBV27,NA,TGTGCCAGCAGTTCGCAGAGCAATCAGCCCCAGCATTTT,CASSSQSNQPQHF
TRBJ1-6,NA,TRBV3-1/TRBV3-2,NA,TGTGCCAGCAGCCAAGGGCAATCACCCCTCCACTTT,CASSQGQSPLHF
TRBJ1-6,NA,TRBV5-4,TRBD1,TGTGCCAGCAGTCCCGGACAGGACTTTAATTCACCCCTCCACTTT,CASSPGQDFNSPLHF
TRBJ1-3,NA,TRBV2,NA,TGTGCCAGCAGTGAACGTTTAGCAAACTCTGGAAACACCATATATTTT,CASSERLANSGNTIYF
TRBJ1-5,NA,TRBV3-1/TRBV3-2,NA,TGTGCCAGCAGCCATGCCGGGGGGCGGAATCAGCCCCAGCATTTT,CASSHAGGRNQPQHF
TRBJ1-1,NA,TRBV18,NA,TGTGCCAGCTCACCATGGATGTCTTCAGGGGAGAGCAACACTGAAGCTTTCTTT,CASSPWMSSGESNTEAFF
TRBJ2-1,NA,TRBV6-1,NA,TGTGCCAGCAGTGAGGTGGTGGGCGCCCCCTACAATGAGCAGTTCTTC,CASSEVVGAPYNEQFF
TRBJ1-1,NA,TRBV6-5,TRBD1,TGTGCCAGCAGGACAGGGGCGGACACTGAAGCTTTCTTT,CASRTGADTEAFF
TRBJ1-5,NA,TRBV27,NA,TGTGCCAGCAGTGCGGGAAATAGCAATCAGCCCCAGCATTTT,CASSAGNSNQPQHF
TRBJ2-2,NA,TRBV19,NA,TGTGCCAGTAATTCAGGGCCGAACACCGGGGAGCTGTTTTTT,CASNSGPNTGELFF
TRBJ1-1,few,TRBV3-1/TRBV3-2,NA,TGTGCCAGCAGCCAAGCACGGGTTTTGGCCACTGAAGCTTTCTTT,CASSQARVLATEAFF
TRBJ2-3,NA,TRBV27,TRBD2,TGTGCCAGCAGCTCCAGCGGGAAGCGGATTCTAAGGGGAGATACGCAGTATTTT,CASSSSGKRILRGDTQYF
TRBJ2-7,NA,TRBV30,TRBD2,TGTGCCTGGAGTCTTTTGGGACTAGCGGGAGAAGACGAGCAGTACTTC,CAWSLLGLAGEDEQYF
TRBJ1-5,NA,TRBV6-1,TRBD1,TGTGCCAGCAGACGTACAGGGGACAATCAGCCCCAGCATTTT,CASRRTGDNQPQHF
TRBJ2-1,NA,TRBV6-2/TRBV6-3,NA,TGTGCCAGCAGTTACGGGGGCAGCCACAATGAGCAGTTCTTC,CASSYGGSHNEQFF
TRBJ2-7,few,TRBV14,TRBD2,TGTGCCAGCAGCCAAGAACCTAGCGGGATGATCTACGAGCAGTACTTC,CASSQEPSGMIYEQYF
TRBJ1-2,NA,TRBV6-6,NA,TGTGCCAGCAGTACTCCGGGCGGGGACTATGGCTACACCTTC,CASSTPGGDYGYTF
TRBJ2-7,NA,TRBV6-2/TRBV6-3,TRBD1,TGTGCCAGCAGCTTCCTCGGACAGGGGGCTTACGAGCAGTACTTC,CASSFLGQGAYEQYF
TRBJ2-1,NA,TRBV11-2,NA,TGTGCCAGCAGCTGGCAAGCGGAATTGTACAATGAGCAGTTCTTC,CASSWQAELYNEQFF
TRBJ2-7,NA,TRBV2,NA,TGTGCCAGCAACCCAAGGGGACATTTTTCCTACGAGCAGTACTTC,CASNPRGHFSYEQYF
TRBJ1-2,NA,TRBV19,NA,TGTGCCAGTAGTATAGAGGAGGGCAACTATGGCTACACCTTC,CASSIEEGNYGYTF